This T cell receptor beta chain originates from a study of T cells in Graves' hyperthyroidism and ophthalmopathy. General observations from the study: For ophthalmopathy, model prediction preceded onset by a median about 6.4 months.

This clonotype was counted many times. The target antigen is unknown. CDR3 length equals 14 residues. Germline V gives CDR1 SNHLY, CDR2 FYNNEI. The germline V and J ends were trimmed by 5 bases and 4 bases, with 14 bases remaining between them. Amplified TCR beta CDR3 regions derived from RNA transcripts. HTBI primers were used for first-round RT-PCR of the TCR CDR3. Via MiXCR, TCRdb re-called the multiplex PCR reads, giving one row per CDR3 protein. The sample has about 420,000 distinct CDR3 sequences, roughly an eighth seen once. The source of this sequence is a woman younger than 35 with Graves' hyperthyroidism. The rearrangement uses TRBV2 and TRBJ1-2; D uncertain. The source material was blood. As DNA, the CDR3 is TGTGCCAGCAGTCCGACCGGGTCGATCTATGGCTACACCTTC. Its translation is CASSPTGSIYGYTF.